These T cell receptor beta chains were read from a single sample in a study of OX40 agonist ivuxolimab in advanced cancers. TCRdb's copy holds only in-frame clones and misses some; the assay was immunoSEQ multiplex PCR. Here the sample spans around 26,000 clones, 75% to 80% being singletons. The source material was CD4+ or CD8+ T cells sorted from blood, sampled in a trial of the OX40 agonist ivuxolimab. The origin of the receptors is an adult with an advanced solid tumor such as melanoma, head and neck, liver or kidney cancer. The CDR3 runs from the conserved cysteine through the conserved F or W. D genes are given only for firm matches. Size tells how often a clone was seen (once, few, many) or the class of an expanded clone, and some rows leave it out.

d_gene	v_gene	abundance	j_gene	CDR3nt	CDR3aa
NA	TRBV14	once	TRBJ1-6	TGTGCCAGCAGCCAAGATCTAACAGACCCTATCCACTTT	CASSQDLTDPIHF
NA	TRBV5-8	NA	TRBJ1-5	TGTGCCAGCAGCTCGGGACCGAAACAGCCCCAGCATTTT	CASSSGPKQPQHF
NA	TRBV27	NA	TRBJ1-5	TGTGCCAGCAGTTCATATGGGGAGGGTCAGCCCCAGCATTTT	CASSSYGEGQPQHF
NA	TRBV6-5	NA	TRBJ1-5	TGTGCCAGCAGTTATTACCGGGACAGCAATCAGCCCCAGCATTTT	CASSYYRDSNQPQHF
TRBD1	TRBV19	NA	TRBJ1-1	TGTGCCAGTAGTCCGACAGGGGTTGGCACTGAAGCTTTCTTT	CASSPTGVGTEAFF
TRBD1	TRBV5-4	NA	TRBJ2-1	TGTGCCAGCAGCTTAGAGGACAGGGGGATTGAGCAGTTCTTC	CASSLEDRGIEQFF
TRBD1	TRBV5-5	NA	TRBJ1-5	TGTGCCAGCAGCGCAGACAGGGGGACGTATCAGCCCCAGCATTTT	CASSADRGTYQPQHF
NA	TRBV9	few	TRBJ2-1	TGTGCCAGCAGCGAGACAGCAACAACCTACAATGAGCAGTTCTTC	CASSETATTYNEQFF
TRBD1	TRBV4-3	NA	TRBJ2-2	TGCGCCAGCAGCCAGACGACAGGGGCGTTGAGCGGGGAGCTGTTTTTT	CASSQTTGALSGELFF
TRBD1	TRBV11-2	NA	TRBJ2-7	TGTGCCAGCAGCTTAGTCGCCAGGACAGGGGTCTACGAGCAGTACTTC	CASSLVARTGVYEQYF
NA	TRBV7-9	once	TRBJ1-1	TGTGCCAGCAGCTTTCCATCCGGGACACAATCGAACACTGAAGCTTTCTTT	CASSFPSGTQSNTEAFF